The 24 T cell receptor beta chains given below trace back to one sample, sequenced in a study of T cells in Graves' hyperthyroidism and ophthalmopathy. Amplification targeted TCR beta CDR3 regions from RNA transcripts. First-round RT-PCR targeting the TCR CDR3 was performed with the HTBI primer set. TCRdb analysed the multiplex PCR reads with MiXCR anew, one entry per CDR3 protein. The sample consists of around 290,000 distinct CDR3 sequences, around 13% of them appearing once. The sample taken for sequencing was blood. The receptor source for this set is a woman in her forties with Graves' hyperthyroidism.

With respect to this clonotype: Being one base from a much bigger clone, this may be a read error. The chain employs TRBV28 and TRBJ1-1, with TRBD1 as a possible D gene (5 bases). This CDR3 comprises 14 residues. Germline V CDR1 and CDR2: MDHEN, SYDVKM. CDR3 sequence reads: CAGSLGGENTEAFF. The CDR3 coding sequence is TGTGCCGGCAGTTTGGGGGGGGAGAACACTGAAGCTTTCTTT.

The rearrangement joins TRBV12-3 or TRBV12-4 to TRBJ2-3; D is unclear. The CDR3 covers 14 residues. Trimming stripped 3 bases from V and 3 bases from J, with 10 bases between. Here the CDR3 reads CASSFRRLTDTQYF. Here the CDR3 DNA reads TGTGCCAGCAGTTTCAGGAGACTTACAGATACGCAGTATTTT.

This clonotype has at least ten counts. The V call is TRBV2, the J call TRBJ2-5; possibly TRBD1 for D (6 bases). Trimming pared 5 bases from V and 5 bases from J, leaving 12 bases between. The germline gives CDR1 SNHLY, CDR2 FYNNEI. The CDR3 contains 13 residues. In nucleotides, the CDR3 is TGTGCCAGCAGTACAGGGATAGGGGAGACCCAGTACTTC. Its translation: CASSTGIGETQYF. The complete variable domain, with remaining parts taken from reference TRBV2 and TRBJ2-5, reads EPEVTQTPSHQVTQMGQEVILRCVPISNHLYFYWYRQILGQKVEFLVSFYNNEISEKSEIFDDQFSVERPDGSNFTLKIRSTKLEDSAMYFCASSTGIGETQYFGPGTRLLVL.

This clonotype has ten or more counts. The V gene is TRBV30, the J gene TRBJ1-2; D may be TRBD1 (6 bases). The CDR3 totals 14 residues. Germline V gene sequence: CDR1 GTSNPN, CDR2 SVGIG (reference sequence). The V end lost 5 bases, the J end lost 8 bases, and 21 bases lay between the germline ends. CDR3 protein: CAWAFVGTLGGYTF. In DNA form, the CDR3 reads TGTGCCTGGGCCTTTGTTGGGACACTTGGGGGCTACACCTTC.

This clonotype was picked up many times. The J gene is TRBJ2-1, the V gene TRBV11-2; 7 nucleotides match TRBD2. The junction had 9 bases not matched to a gene; V was cut back by 4 bases and J by 6 bases. The germline CDR1 and CDR2 sequences are SGHAT and FQNNGV. The length of the CDR3 is 15 residues. DNA for the CDR3: TGTGCCAGCAGCTCCCAGCGGGATGGGCTCAATGAGCAGTTCTTC. Translated, it gives CASSSQRDGLNEQFF.

This clonotype was detected ten times or more. The chain joins TRBV28 to TRBJ1-5, with D unresolved. Germline V lookup: CDR1 MDHEN, CDR2 SYDVKM. Deletions cut 2 bases from V and 7 bases from J, with 12 bases between. This CDR3 comprises 14 residues. In nucleotides, the CDR3 is TGTGCCAGCAGTTTAAATAGGGAAGAACAGCCCCAGCATTTT. Translating gives CASSLNREEQPQHF.

There are many counts of this clonotype. This sequence joins TRBV6-1 and TRBJ2-5; 11 nucleotides line up with TRBD2. This CDR3 is 14 amino acids long. The germline V gene encodes CDR1 MNHNS and CDR2 SASEGT. V trimming: 6 bases; J trimming: 3 bases; junction bases outside the gene matches: 3. CDR3 amino acids: CASRGLAAEETQYF. CDR3 DNA: TGTGCCAGCAGGGGACTAGCGGCCGAAGAGACCCAGTACTTC.

The sample holds many counts of this clonotype. This chain joins TRBV11-2 and TRBJ2-2; D gene uncertain. The CDR3 covers 14 residues. In germline, CDR1 is SGHAT, CDR2 FQNNGV. Trimming took off 4 bases at V and 4 bases at J, with 10 bases between the two ends. This chain's CDR3 is CASSSISGTGELFF. DNA of the CDR3: TGTGCCAGCAGCTCCATATCAGGCACCGGGGAGCTGTTTTTT.

This clonotype was seen a few times. The rearrangement joins TRBV10-2 to TRBJ2-5, with a possible D match to TRBD2 (6 bases). Trimming stripped 3 bases from V and 5 bases from J, with 13 bases between. Germline loops: CDR1 WSHSY, CDR2 SAAADI. The CDR3 covers 14 residues. CDR3 region: CASSEGLKAETQYF. In nucleotides, the CDR3 is TGCGCCAGCAGTGAAGGACTAAAAGCGGAGACCCAGTACTTC.

This clonotype was seen ten or more times. This sequence joins TRBV3-1 and TRBJ2-7; D remains unclear. This CDR3 has 13 amino acids. Germline V gives CDR1 LGHDT, CDR2 YNNKEL (reference sequence). Trimming cost V 1 base and J 0 bases, with 4 bases left between them. DNA for the CDR3: TGTGCCAGCAGCCAAGGACACTCCTACGAGCAGTACTTC. Protein product: CASSQGHSYEQYF.

This clonotype occurred many times. This CDR3 reads CASTTSGANVLTF. For the CDR3, the DNA is TGTGCCAGCACCACCTCTGGGGCCAACGTCCTGACTTTC. The chain employs TRBV6-1 and TRBJ2-6; D gene ambiguous. Trimming removed 7 bases at V and 0 bases at J, with 4 bases between. Germline CDR1 reads MNHNS; CDR2 reads SASEGT. The CDR3 has 13 residues.

This clonotype was found many times. V usage is TRBV2 and J usage is TRBJ2-3; 7 bases are a match to TRBD2. The CDR3 is 15 residues long. Germline loops: CDR1 SNHLY, CDR2 FYNNEI. The junction had 7 bases not matched to a gene; V was cut back by 3 bases and J by 4 bases. The CDR3 here is CASSEGTGGADTQYF. DNA for the CDR3: TGTGCCAGCAGTGAGGGGACGGGAGGAGCAGATACGCAGTATTTT. The whole variable domain, filled in from reference TRBV2 and TRBJ2-3, reads EPEVTQTPSHQVTQMGQEVILRCVPISNHLYFYWYRQILGQKVEFLVSFYNNEISEKSEIFDDQFSVERPDGSNFTLKIRSTKLEDSAMYFCASSEGTGGADTQYFGPGTRLTVL.

This chain links TRBV28 with TRBJ2-5, with 10 positions matching TRBD2. This CDR3 is built from 16 residues. The V gene end was trimmed by 2 bases and the J gene end by 5 bases; junction bases not matched to a gene: 8. The germline V gene encodes CDR1 MDHEN and CDR2 SYDVKM. This chain's CDR3 is CASSLLSGRREETQYF. The CDR3 DNA is TGTGCCAGCAGTTTACTTAGCGGGAGGCGGGAGGAGACCCAGTACTTC.

The chain recombines TRBV7-2 with TRBJ2-1, with D perhaps matching TRBD1 or TRBD2 (7 bases each). V was shortened by 1 base and J by 8 bases, with 24 bases between the two germline ends. Germline values: CDR1 SGHTA, CDR2 FQGNSA. CDR3 length: 18 amino acids. CDR3 sequence: CASSLEGWGRRGGDEQFF. CDR3 nucleotides: TGTGCCAGCAGCTTAGAAGGGTGGGGACGCAGGGGGGGTGATGAGCAGTTCTTC.

This clonotype was recorded many times. The chain employs TRBV11-3 and TRBJ1-4, with TRBD1 matching 9 bases. Germline trimming cut 5 bases from V and 8 bases from J; bases unmatched to any gene: 6. CDR3 size: 14 residues. The germline V gene encodes CDR1 SGHNT and CDR2 YENEEA. The CDR3 region is CASSTPGTGEKLFF. The CDR3, as DNA: TGTGCCAGCAGCACCCCCGGGACAGGGGAAAAACTGTTTTTT.

This clonotype showed up many times. V gene TRBV5-1 combines with J gene TRBJ2-1; D gene ambiguous. This CDR3 contains 11 residues. V lost 4 bases and J lost 8, with 7 bases in between. CDR1 and CDR2 (germline): SGHRS, YFSETQ. CDR3 sequence reads: CASSIQDEQFF. Here the CDR3 DNA reads TGCGCCAGCAGCATTCAAGATGAGCAGTTCTTC.

This rearrangement joins TRBV29-1 to TRBJ2-7, with TRBD2 identical over 9 bases. V dropped 4 bases and J dropped 7; count of bases not matched to a gene: 14. The germline CDR1 and CDR2 sequences are SQVTM and ANQGSEA. The CDR3 runs 15 residues. The CDR3 sequence is CSVALLAGGSNEQYF. CDR3 sequence (DNA): TGCAGCGTTGCCTTATTGGCGGGAGGGTCGAATGAGCAGTACTTC.

This clonotype was counted ten times or more. The CDR3 spells CASSPRDSGDTQYF. The DNA for the CDR3 is TGTGCCAGCAGCCCACGGGACTCGGGGGATACGCAGTATTTT. The chain is built from TRBV3-1 and TRBJ2-3; D is possibly TRBD2 (6 bases). The V end was cut by 4 bases, the J end by 6 bases, with 14 bases between. Germline values: CDR1 LGHDT, CDR2 YNNKEL (reference sequence). This CDR3 is 14 amino acids long.

This clonotype was detected many times. V and J are TRBV7-8 and TRBJ2-7; D is unresolved. With 4 bases removed from V and 5 bases from J, the gap between germline ends came to 15 bases. The CDR3 spans 14 residues. CDR1 and CDR2 (germline): SGHVS, FQNEAQ. CDR3 sequence reads: CASSYPNLRDEQYF. The CDR3, as DNA: TGTGCCAGCAGCTACCCGAACCTTAGGGACGAGCAGTACTTC.

In this sample, this clonotype turned up many times. The V and J genes are TRBV2 and TRBJ1-5; D is undetermined. Germline V CDR1 and CDR2: SNHLY, FYNNEI. The CDR3 extends over 15 amino acids. Trimming left V 0 bases short and J 0 bases short, with 6 bases between. CDR3 nucleotide sequence: TGTGCCAGCAGTGAAGCGTCCGCTAGCAATCAGCCCCAGCATTTT. This codes for CASSEASASNQPQHF.

In its sample, this clonotype was seen many times. The chain is built from TRBV20-1 and TRBJ1-4; TRBD1 might be the D (5 bases). Germline V gives CDR1 DFQATT, CDR2 SNEGSKA (reference sequence). V lost 0 bases, J lost 3 bases, and 11 bases lay in between. The CDR3 runs 15 residues. The CDR3 sequence is CSARDSGRANEKLFF. The CDR3 region has the DNA TGCAGTGCTAGAGATTCGGGACGGGCTAATGAAAAACTGTTTTTT.

The sample holds many counts of this clonotype. The DNA of the CDR3 is TGTGCCAGCAGTGAAGCGGTCCTTTCGGGCGTAGAGACCCAGTACTTC. Amino acids: CASSEAVLSGVETQYF. The chain links TRBV2 to TRBJ2-5; D uncertain. Germline V CDR1 and CDR2: SNHLY, FYNNEI. The CDR3 has 16 amino acids. The V end lost 0 bases, the J end lost 4 bases, and 15 bases lay between the germline ends. Full variable domain (remainder filled in from reference TRBV2 and TRBJ2-5): EPEVTQTPSHQVTQMGQEVILRCVPISNHLYFYWYRQILGQKVEFLVSFYNNEISEKSEIFDDQFSVERPDGSNFTLKIRSTKLEDSAMYFCASSEAVLSGVETQYFGPGTRLLVL.

In this sample, this clonotype turned up many times. CDR3 coding DNA: TGTGCCATAGCGGAAGGGAGACGCTTCACAGATACGCAGTATTTT. Amino acids: CAIAEGRRFTDTQYF. This chain joins TRBV6-1 and TRBJ2-3; a weak D match, TRBD2 (6 bases). V lost 10 bases and J lost 2, with 19 bases in between. This CDR3 region has 15 residues. Germline lookup yields CDR1 MNHNS and CDR2 SASEGT.

This clonotype came up many times. The V call is TRBV7-9, the J call TRBJ2-5; tentatively, D is TRBD2 (5 bases). Trimming cost V 5 bases and J 1 base, with 8 bases left between them. This CDR3 region has 13 residues. Per the germline V gene, CDR1 is SEHNR and CDR2 is FQNEAQ (reference sequence). This CDR3 reads CASSQRAQETQYF. The CDR3, as DNA: TGTGCCAGCAGCCAGAGGGCCCAAGAGACCCAGTACTTC.